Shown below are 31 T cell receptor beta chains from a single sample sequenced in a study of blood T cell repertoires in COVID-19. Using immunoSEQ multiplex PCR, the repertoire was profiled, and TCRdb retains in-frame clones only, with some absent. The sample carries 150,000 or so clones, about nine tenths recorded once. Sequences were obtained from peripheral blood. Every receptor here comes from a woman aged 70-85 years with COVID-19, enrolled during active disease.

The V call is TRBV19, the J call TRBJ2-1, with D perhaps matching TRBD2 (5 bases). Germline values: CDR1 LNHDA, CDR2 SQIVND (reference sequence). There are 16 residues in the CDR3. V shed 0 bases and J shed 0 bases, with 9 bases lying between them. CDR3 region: CASSIEDSYSYNEQFF. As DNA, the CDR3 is TGTGCCAGTAGTATAGAGGACTCCTACTCCTACAATGAGCAGTTCTTC.

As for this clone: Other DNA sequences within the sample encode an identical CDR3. The CDR3 sequence is CASSLGGETNEKLFF. Here the CDR3 DNA reads TGTGCCAGCAGTCTGGGGGGGGAGACTAATGAAAAACTGTTTTTT. The chain joins TRBV28 to TRBJ1-4, with D possibly TRBD1 on 5 matching bases. The length of the CDR3 is 15 residues. V gave up 5 bases and J gave up 2 bases, with 12 bases separating them. Germline V gives CDR1 MDHEN, CDR2 SYDVKM.

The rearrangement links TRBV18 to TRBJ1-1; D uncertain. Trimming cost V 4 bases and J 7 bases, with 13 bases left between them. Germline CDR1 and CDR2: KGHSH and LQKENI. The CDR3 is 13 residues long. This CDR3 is CASSQTPRGEAFF. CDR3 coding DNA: TGTGCCAGCTCACAAACCCCTCGGGGTGAAGCTTTCTTT.

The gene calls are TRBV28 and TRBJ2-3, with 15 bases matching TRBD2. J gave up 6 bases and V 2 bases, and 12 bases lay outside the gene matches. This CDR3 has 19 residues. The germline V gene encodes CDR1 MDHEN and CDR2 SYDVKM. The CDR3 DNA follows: TGTGCCAGCAGTTTAGTGCCCAGGACTAGCGGGGGGGCAGCGGATACGCAGTATTTT. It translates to CASSLVPRTSGGAADTQYF.

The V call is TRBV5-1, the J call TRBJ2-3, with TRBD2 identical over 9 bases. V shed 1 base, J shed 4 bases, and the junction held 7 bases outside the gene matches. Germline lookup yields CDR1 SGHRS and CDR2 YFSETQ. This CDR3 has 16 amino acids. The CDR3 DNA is TGCGCCAGCAGCTTGATGGCGGGGGGGCTTCCAGATACGCAGTATTTT. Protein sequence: CASSLMAGGLPDTQYF.

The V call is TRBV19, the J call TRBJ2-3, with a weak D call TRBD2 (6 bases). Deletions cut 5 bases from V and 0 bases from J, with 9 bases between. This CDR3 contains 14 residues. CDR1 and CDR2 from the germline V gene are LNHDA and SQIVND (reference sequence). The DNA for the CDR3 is TGTGCCAGTAGTTTCGGGGGAAGCACAGATACGCAGTATTTT. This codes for CASSFGGSTDTQYF.

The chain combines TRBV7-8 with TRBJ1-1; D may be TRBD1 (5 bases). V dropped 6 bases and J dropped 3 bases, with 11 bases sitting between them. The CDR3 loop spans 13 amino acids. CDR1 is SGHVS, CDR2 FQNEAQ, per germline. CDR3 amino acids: CASRRARDTEAFF. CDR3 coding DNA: TGTGCCAGCAGGAGAGCCAGGGACACTGAAGCTTTCTTT. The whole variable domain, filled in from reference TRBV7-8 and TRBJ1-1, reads GAGVSQSPRYKVAKRGQDVALRCDPISGHVSLFWYQQALGQGPEFLTYFQNEAQLDKSGLPSDRFFAERPEGSVSTLKIQRTQQEDSAVYLCASRRARDTEAFFGQGTRLTVV.

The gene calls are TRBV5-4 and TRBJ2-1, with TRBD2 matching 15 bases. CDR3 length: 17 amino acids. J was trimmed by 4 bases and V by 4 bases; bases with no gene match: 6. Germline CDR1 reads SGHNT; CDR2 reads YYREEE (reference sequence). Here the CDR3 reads CASSRGTSGGQYNEQFF. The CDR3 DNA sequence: TGTGCCAGCAGCCGAGGGACTAGCGGGGGGCAGTACAATGAGCAGTTCTTC.

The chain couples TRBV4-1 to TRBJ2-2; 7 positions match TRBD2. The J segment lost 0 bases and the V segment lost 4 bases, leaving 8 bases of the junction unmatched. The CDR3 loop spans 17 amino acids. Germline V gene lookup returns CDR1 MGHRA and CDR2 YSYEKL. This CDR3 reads CASSPSSGAANTGELFF. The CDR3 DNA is TGCGCCAGCAGCCCTTCGAGCGGGGCTGCGAACACCGGGGAGCTGTTTTTT.

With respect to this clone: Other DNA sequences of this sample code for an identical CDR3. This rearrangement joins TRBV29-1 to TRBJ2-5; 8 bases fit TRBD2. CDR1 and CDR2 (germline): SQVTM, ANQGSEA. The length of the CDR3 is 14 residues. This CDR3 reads CRVGAPGGGETQYF. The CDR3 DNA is TGCCGGGTTGGGGCCCCGGGGGGGGGAGAGACCCAGTACTTC.

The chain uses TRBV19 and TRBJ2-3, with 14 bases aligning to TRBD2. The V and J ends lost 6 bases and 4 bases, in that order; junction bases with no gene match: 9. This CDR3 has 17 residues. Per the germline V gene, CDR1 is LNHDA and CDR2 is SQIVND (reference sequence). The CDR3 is CASSLGLAGGGSDTQYF. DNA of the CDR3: TGTGCCAGTAGCCTTGGACTAGCGGGGGGAGGATCAGATACGCAGTATTTT. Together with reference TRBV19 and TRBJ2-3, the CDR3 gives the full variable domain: DGGITQSPKYLFRKEGQNVTLSCEQNLNHDAMYWYRQDPGQGLRLIYYSQIVNDFQKGDIAEGYSVSREKKESFPLTVTSAQKNPTAFYLCASSLGLAGGGSDTQYFGPGTRLTVL.

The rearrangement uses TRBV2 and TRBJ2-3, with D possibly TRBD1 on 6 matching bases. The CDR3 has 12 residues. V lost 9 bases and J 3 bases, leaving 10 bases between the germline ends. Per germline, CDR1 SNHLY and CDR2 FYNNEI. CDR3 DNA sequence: TGTGCCAGAGGGACAAGGACAGATACGCAGTATTTT. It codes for CARGTRTDTQYF.

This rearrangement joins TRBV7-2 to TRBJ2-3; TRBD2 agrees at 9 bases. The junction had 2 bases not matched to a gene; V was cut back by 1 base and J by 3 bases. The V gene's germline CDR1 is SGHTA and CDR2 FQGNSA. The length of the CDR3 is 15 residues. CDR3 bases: TGTGCCAGCAGCTTAGGCGGGGGGGCAACAGATACGCAGTATTTT. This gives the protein CASSLGGGATDTQYF. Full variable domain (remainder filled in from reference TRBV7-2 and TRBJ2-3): GAGVSQSPSNKVTEKGKDVELRCDPISGHTALYWYRQSLGQGLEFLIYFQGNSAPDKSGLPSDRFSAERTGGSVSTLTIQRTQQEDSAVYLCASSLGGGATDTQYFGPGTRLTVL.

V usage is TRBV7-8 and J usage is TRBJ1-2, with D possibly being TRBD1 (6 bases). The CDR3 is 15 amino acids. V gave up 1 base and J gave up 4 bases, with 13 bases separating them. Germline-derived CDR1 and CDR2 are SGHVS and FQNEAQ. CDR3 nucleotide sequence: TGTGCCAGCAGCTTAGGTGGGCTGGGGGCCTATGGCTACACCTTC. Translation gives CASSLGGLGAYGYTF.

CDR3 coding DNA: TGTGCCAGTAGGCAGCCCGGGACAGACCACAATGAGCAGTTCTTC. The encoded protein is CASRQPGTDHNEQFF. This chain uses TRBV19 with TRBJ2-1; 7 bases map to TRBD1. The V and J ends lost 6 bases and 5 bases, in that order; junction bases with no gene match: 10. CDR1 is LNHDA, CDR2 SQIVND, per germline (reference sequence). The CDR3 sequence is 15 residues long.

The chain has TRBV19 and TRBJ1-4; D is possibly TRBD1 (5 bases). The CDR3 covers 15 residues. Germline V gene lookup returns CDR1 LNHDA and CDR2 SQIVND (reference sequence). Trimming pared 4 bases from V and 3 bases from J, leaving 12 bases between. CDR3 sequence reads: CASSRYRQANEKLFF. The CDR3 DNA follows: TGTGCCAGTAGTAGGTACAGGCAGGCTAATGAAAAACTGTTTTTT. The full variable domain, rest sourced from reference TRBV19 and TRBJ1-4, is DGGITQSPKYLFRKEGQNVTLSCEQNLNHDAMYWYRQDPGQGLRLIYYSQIVNDFQKGDIAEGYSVSREKKESFPLTVTSAQKNPTAFYLCASSRYRQANEKLFFGSGTQLSVL.

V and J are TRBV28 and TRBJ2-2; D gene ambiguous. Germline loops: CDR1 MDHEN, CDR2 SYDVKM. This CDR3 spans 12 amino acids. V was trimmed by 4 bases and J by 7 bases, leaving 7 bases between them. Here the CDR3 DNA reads TGTGCCAGCAGTTGGAGTATCGGGGAGCTGTTTTTT. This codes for CASSWSIGELFF.

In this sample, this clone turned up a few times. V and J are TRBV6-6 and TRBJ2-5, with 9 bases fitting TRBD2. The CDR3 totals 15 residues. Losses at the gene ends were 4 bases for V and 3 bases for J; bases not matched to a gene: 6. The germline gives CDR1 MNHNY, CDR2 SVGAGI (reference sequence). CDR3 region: CASSSFSGGKETQYF. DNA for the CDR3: TGTGCCAGCAGTTCCTTTAGCGGGGGCAAAGAGACCCAGTACTTC.

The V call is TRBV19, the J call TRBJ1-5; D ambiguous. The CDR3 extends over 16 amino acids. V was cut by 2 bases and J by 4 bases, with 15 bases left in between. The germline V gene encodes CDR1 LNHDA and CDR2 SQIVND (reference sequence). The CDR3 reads CASSINPGESNQPQHF. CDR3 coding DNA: TGTGCCAGTAGTATAAACCCGGGAGAGTCAAATCAGCCCCAGCATTTT.

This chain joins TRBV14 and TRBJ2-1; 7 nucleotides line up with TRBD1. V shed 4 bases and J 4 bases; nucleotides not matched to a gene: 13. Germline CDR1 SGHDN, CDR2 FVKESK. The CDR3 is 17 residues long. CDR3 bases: TGTGCCAGCAGCCGCCGGGATCCCGGGACAGTTTACAATGAGCAGTTCTTC. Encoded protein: CASSRRDPGTVYNEQFF.

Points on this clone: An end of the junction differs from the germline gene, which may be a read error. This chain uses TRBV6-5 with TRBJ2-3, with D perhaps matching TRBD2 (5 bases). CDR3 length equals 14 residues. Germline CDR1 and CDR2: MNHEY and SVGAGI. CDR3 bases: TGTGCCAGCAGTTACCGGCTTACGGGGTATCGCAGTCATTTT. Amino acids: CASSYRLTGYRSHF.

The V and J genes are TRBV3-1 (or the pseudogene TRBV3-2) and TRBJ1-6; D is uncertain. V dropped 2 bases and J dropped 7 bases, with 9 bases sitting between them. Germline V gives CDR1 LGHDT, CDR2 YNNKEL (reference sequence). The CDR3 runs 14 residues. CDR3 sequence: CASSQFLQNSPLHF. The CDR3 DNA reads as TGTGCCAGCAGCCAATTTTTACAGAATTCACCCCTCCACTTT.

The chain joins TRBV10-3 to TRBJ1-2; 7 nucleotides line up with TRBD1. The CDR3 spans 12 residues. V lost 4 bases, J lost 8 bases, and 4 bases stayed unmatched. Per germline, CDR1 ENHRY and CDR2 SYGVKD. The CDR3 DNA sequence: TGTGCCATCAGTGTCGGACAGGAGGGCTACACCTTC. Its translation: CAISVGQEGYTF.

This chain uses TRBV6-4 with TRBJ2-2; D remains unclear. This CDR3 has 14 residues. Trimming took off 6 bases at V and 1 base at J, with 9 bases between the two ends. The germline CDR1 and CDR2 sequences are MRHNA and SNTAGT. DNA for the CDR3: TGTGCCAGCAGAGAGGAGCTGAACACCGGGGAGCTGTTTTTT. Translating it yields CASREELNTGELFF.

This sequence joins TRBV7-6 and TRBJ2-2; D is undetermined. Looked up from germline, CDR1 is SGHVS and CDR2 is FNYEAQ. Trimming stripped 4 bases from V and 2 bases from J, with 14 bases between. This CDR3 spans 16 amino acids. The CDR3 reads CASSSRVTYNTGELFF. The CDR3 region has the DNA TGTGCCAGCAGCTCCCGGGTCACCTATAACACCGGGGAGCTGTTTTTT. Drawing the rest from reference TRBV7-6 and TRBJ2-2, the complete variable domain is GAGVSQSPRYKVTKRGQDVALRCDPISGHVSLYWYRQALGQGPEFLTYFNYEAQQDKSGLPNDRFSAERPEGSISTLTIQRTEQRDSAMYRCASSSRVTYNTGELFFGEGSRLTVL.

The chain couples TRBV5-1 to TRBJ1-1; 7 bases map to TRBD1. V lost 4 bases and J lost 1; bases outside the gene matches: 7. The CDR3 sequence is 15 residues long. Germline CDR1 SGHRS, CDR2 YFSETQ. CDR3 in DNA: TGCGCCAGCAGCCGTCGGACAGGAGAGAACACTGAAGCTTTCTTT. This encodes CASSRRTGENTEAFF.

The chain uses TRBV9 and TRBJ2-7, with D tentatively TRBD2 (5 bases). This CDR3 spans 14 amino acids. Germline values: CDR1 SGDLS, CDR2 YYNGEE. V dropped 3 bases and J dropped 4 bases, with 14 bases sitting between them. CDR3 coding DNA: TGTGCCAGCAGCGGGGAGCGTGGGCGATACGAGCAGTACTTC. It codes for CASSGERGRYEQYF.

As DNA, the CDR3 is TGTGCCAGCAGCCAGCGACAGGCGACGGCTGAAGCTTTCTTT. Translation: CASSQRQATAEAFF. This rearrangement joins TRBV3-1 (or the pseudogene TRBV3-2) to TRBJ1-1; tentatively, D is TRBD1 (6 bases). This CDR3 has 14 amino acids. Between the trimmed V and J ends, which lost 3 bases and 6 bases, there was a span of 14 bases. Germline V CDR1 and CDR2: LGHDT, YNNKEL (reference sequence).

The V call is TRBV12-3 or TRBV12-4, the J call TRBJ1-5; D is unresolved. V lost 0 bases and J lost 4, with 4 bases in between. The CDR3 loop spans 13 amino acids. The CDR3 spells CASSLALNQPQHF. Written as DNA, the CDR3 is TGTGCCAGCAGTTTAGCCCTAAATCAGCCCCAGCATTTT.

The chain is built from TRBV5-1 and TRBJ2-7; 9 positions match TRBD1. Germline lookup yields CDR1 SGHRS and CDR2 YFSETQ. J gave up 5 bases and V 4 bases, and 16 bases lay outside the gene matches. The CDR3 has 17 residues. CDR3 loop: CASSQRPSGTGLDEQYF. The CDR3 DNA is TGCGCCAGCAGCCAACGACCCTCCGGGACAGGGTTGGACGAGCAGTACTTC.

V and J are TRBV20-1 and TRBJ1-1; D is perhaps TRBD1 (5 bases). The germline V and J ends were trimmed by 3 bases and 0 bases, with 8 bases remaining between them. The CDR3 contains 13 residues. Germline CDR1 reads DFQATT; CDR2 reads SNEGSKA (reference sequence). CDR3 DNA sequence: TGCAGTGCTAGTTCGACAGTGAACACTGAAGCTTTCTTT. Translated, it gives CSASSTVNTEAFF.